This TCR beta chain came from a study of cytomegalovirus exposure and HLA in healthy donors. The PCR was carried out with 60 Vbeta primers and 13 Jbeta primers. Libraries were prepared by immunoSEQ multiplex PCR; TCRdb keeps only in-frame clonotypes and omits some of them. This repertoire shows about 180,000 clones, about 80% found once; its top ten account for 1.3%. This CDR3 has 13 amino acids. Trimming removed 2 bases from V and 4 bases from J, with 6 bases in between. CDR1 and CDR2 from the germline V gene are LGHNA and YSLEER. The sequence was obtained from a young man in good health and CMV-seronegative. Sequences were obtained from PBMCs. This chain connects TRBV4-3 to TRBJ1-3; no clear D. The CDR3 region has the DNA TGCGCCAGCAGCCAAACACAGGGAAACACCATATATTTT. This codes for CASSQTQGNTIYF.